The 32 T cell receptor beta chains listed next were all sequenced from one sample in a study of identical twins. TCRdb used MiXCR to reprocess the 5' RACE reads, holding one entry per CDR3 protein. The data show some 600,000 distinct CDR3 sequences, about 7% seen once. The data were also submitted as part of a second study, on yellow fever vaccine responses in identical twins.

The sequencing sample was made of PBMCs. These receptors came from a woman aged 18-29 years in good health.

This chain joins TRBV5-1 and TRBJ2-1, with 7 bases fitting TRBD2. The CDR3 has 16 residues. V shed 0 bases and J 8 bases; nucleotides not matched to a gene: 11. CDR1 is SGHRS, CDR2 YFSETQ, per germline. CDR3 DNA sequence: TGCGCCAGCAGCTTGGTTTCGGGGGGTTTAGGTGATGAGCAGTTCTTC. Translation: CASSLVSGGLGDEQFF.

This clonotype was picked up many times. V gene TRBV5-5 combines with J gene TRBJ2-5; TRBD1 matches 9 bases. The CDR3 is 15 residues long. V was clipped by 4 bases and J by 2 bases; unmatched bases: 6. Germline V gene sequence: CDR1 SGHKS, CDR2 YYEKEE (reference sequence). CDR3 amino acids: CASSRGTGLQETQYF. In DNA form, the CDR3 reads TGTGCCAGCAGCCGCGGGACAGGGCTACAAGAGACCCAGTACTTC. Variable domain in full (rest from reference TRBV5-5 and TRBJ2-5): DAGVTQSPTHLIKTRGQQVTLRCSPISGHKSVSWYQQVLGQGPQFIFQYYEKEERGRGNFPDRFSARQFPNYSSELNVNALLLGDSALYLCASSRGTGLQETQYFGPGTRLLVL.

This clonotype was recorded many times. The CDR3 here is CASSSTRDSSYNEQFF. The DNA for the CDR3 is TGTGCCAGCAGCTCGACCCGGGACAGCTCCTACAATGAGCAGTTCTTC. V usage is TRBV7-2 and J usage is TRBJ2-1, with 7 bases fitting TRBD1. V lost 4 bases, J lost 0 bases, and 6 bases stayed unmatched. Germline assignment: CDR1 SGHTA and CDR2 FQGNSA. This CDR3 is built from 16 residues.

This clonotype was seen at least ten times. The chain is built from TRBV2 and TRBJ1-1; no definite D call. V gave up 6 bases and J gave up 1 base, with 12 bases separating them. Germline CDR1 is SNHLY and CDR2 is FYNNEI. This CDR3 is 14 amino acids long. The CDR3 DNA sequence: TGTGCCAGCAGCGCAAGGGTGACGAACACTGAAGCTTTCTTT. This encodes CASSARVTNTEAFF.

V gene TRBV7-9 combines with J gene TRBJ2-5, with 10 bases lining up with TRBD2. V lost 5 bases and J lost 7; bases outside the gene matches: 13. The CDR3 totals 16 residues. CDR1 is SEHNR and CDR2 is FQNEAQ in the germline V gene (reference sequence). CDR3 nucleotide sequence: TGTGCCAGCAGCCAACAAGGACTAGCGGAGTGGGGGACCCAGTACTTC. Protein product: CASSQQGLAEWGTQYF.

This clonotype came up many times. This chain connects TRBV3-1 to TRBJ1-1; tentatively, D is TRBD1 (5 bases). The CDR3 runs to 13 residues. CDR1 and CDR2 (germline): LGHDT, YNNKEL (reference sequence). V shed 4 bases and J shed 5 bases, with 11 bases lying between them. The CDR3 here is CASSPDGGTEAFF. In DNA form, the CDR3 reads TGTGCCAGCAGCCCAGACGGGGGGACTGAAGCTTTCTTT.

This clonotype was seen a few times. The chain employs TRBV13 and TRBJ2-7; tentatively, D is TRBD2 (6 bases). Per germline, CDR1 PRHDT and CDR2 FYEKMQ (reference sequence). This CDR3 is built from 15 residues. V gave up 4 bases and J gave up 7 bases, with 20 bases separating them. The CDR3 coding sequence is TGTGCCAGCAGCTGGCGGGAAACGGGAGCCAGAGAGCAGTACTTC. This codes for CASSWRETGAREQYF.

This clonotype was recorded at least ten times. In DNA form, the CDR3 reads TGCAGTGCTAGAATGGCGGGACTTAACCCGAACACCGGGGAGCTGTTTTTT. Translating gives CSARMAGLNPNTGELFF. J is TRBJ2-2 and V is TRBV20-1; possible D gene TRBD2, 6 bases. V lost 2 bases and J lost 0, with 16 bases in between. The CDR3 loop spans 17 amino acids. Looked up from germline, CDR1 is DFQATT and CDR2 is SNEGSKA (reference sequence).

This clonotype was seen many times. The chain carries TRBV20-1 and TRBJ2-4, with TRBD1 identical over 7 bases. The CDR3 is 14 residues long. V lost 6 bases and J lost 3; bases outside the gene matches: 8. Germline CDR1 reads DFQATT; CDR2 reads SNEGSKA (reference sequence). The CDR3 DNA follows: TGCAGTGCCGGATGGGCAGGGGGCAAAAACATTCAGTACTTC. It codes for CSAGWAGGKNIQYF.

The sample holds a few counts of this clonotype. The chain employs TRBV20-1 and TRBJ2-1, with 11 bases aligning to TRBD2. The length of the CDR3 is 15 residues. Trimming took 6 bases from V and 6 from J; bases not matched to a gene: 10. Germline assignment: CDR1 DFQATT and CDR2 SNEGSKA (reference sequence). The CDR3 loop is CSATALAGGSNEQFF. The CDR3 nucleotides read TGCAGTGCGACGGCTCTAGCGGGAGGAAGCAATGAGCAGTTCTTC.

This clonotype was seen at least ten times. The chain carries TRBV20-1 and TRBJ2-5, with D maybe TRBD2 (5 bases). Trimming cost V 6 bases and J 5 bases, with 13 bases left between them. The germline V gene encodes CDR1 DFQATT and CDR2 SNEGSKA (reference sequence). The CDR3 contains 12 residues. Here the CDR3 DNA reads TGCAGTGCCAAGGACTCCCTGGAGACCCAGTACTTC. Amino acid sequence: CSAKDSLETQYF.

This clonotype was seen only a few times. V is TRBV6-5 and J is TRBJ2-3; no clear D. Germline CDR1 is MNHEY and CDR2 is SVGAGI. The CDR3 consists of 15 residues. V was trimmed by 0 bases and J by 4 bases, leaving 11 bases between them. In nucleotides, the CDR3 is TGTGCCAGCAGTTACTCATTCAGCCCGCCAGATACGCAGTATTTT. Protein: CASSYSFSPPDTQYF.

The sample holds a few counts of this clonotype. This rearrangement joins TRBV20-1 to TRBJ1-4, with 9 bases that match TRBD1. V trimming: 4 bases; J trimming: 8 bases; junction bases outside the gene matches: 11. The germline V gene has CDR1 DFQATT and CDR2 SNEGSKA (reference sequence). CDR3 length: 15 residues. The CDR3 nucleotides read TGCAGTGCTATCGGGACAGGGATGTCCTACGAAAAACTGTTTTTT. This codes for CSAIGTGMSYEKLFF.

The chain recombines TRBV11-2 with TRBJ1-1, with D unclear. Deletions cut 5 bases from V and 13 bases from J, with 20 bases between. Per germline, CDR1 SGHAT and CDR2 FQNNGV. There are 13 residues in the CDR3. The chain's CDR3 is CASSAGPLIRVFF. In DNA, the CDR3 is TGTGCCAGCAGCGCAGGACCTCTTATAAGGGTTTTCTTT. The complete variable domain, with remaining parts taken from reference TRBV11-2 and TRBJ1-1, reads EAGVAQSPRYKIIEKRQSVAFWCNPISGHATLYWYQQILGQGPKLLIQFQNNGVVDDSQLPKDRFSAERLKGVDSTLKIQPAKLEDSAVYLCASSAGPLIRVFFGQGTRLTVV.

This clonotype was detected ten times or more. The chain employs TRBV27 and TRBJ2-1, with a weak D call TRBD2 (7 bases). Trimming shortened V by 5 bases and J by 0 bases, and 11 bases separated the two germline ends. CDR1 and CDR2 (germline): MNHEY, SMNVEV (reference sequence). The CDR3 totals 15 residues. The CDR3 DNA follows: TGTGCCAGCAGTGGCGGGGGCCGCTCCTACAATGAGCAGTTCTTC. Amino acid sequence: CASSGGGRSYNEQFF.

This clonotype was counted many times. This chain uses TRBV3-1 with TRBJ1-2, with D possibly TRBD1 on 5 matching bases. The CDR3 extends over 14 amino acids. With 4 bases removed from V and 7 bases from J, the gap between germline ends came to 16 bases. Germline V gene data show CDR1 as LGHDT and CDR2 as YNNKEL (reference sequence). The CDR3 sequence: CASSPRGDQGGYTF. As DNA, the CDR3 is TGTGCCAGCAGCCCGAGAGGGGATCAGGGTGGCTACACCTTC.

In its sample, this clonotype was seen many times. V usage is TRBV12-3 or TRBV12-4 and J usage is TRBJ2-7; TRBD2 agrees at 11 bases. Trimming at V came to 1 base and at J to 3 bases, leaving 2 bases not matched to a gene. This CDR3 region has 15 residues. The CDR3 loop is CASSLVAGGLYEQYF. The CDR3 nucleotides are TGTGCCAGCAGTTTAGTAGCGGGAGGGCTCTACGAGCAGTACTTC.

V usage is TRBV20-1 and J usage is TRBJ2-7, with D perhaps matching TRBD2 (5 bases). The V and J ends lost 4 bases and 7 bases respectively, with 17 bases between them. There are 13 residues in the CDR3. Germline-derived CDR1 and CDR2 are DFQATT and SNEGSKA (reference sequence). CDR3 sequence: CSAKFAGLAEQYF. For the CDR3, the DNA is TGCAGTGCTAAGTTTGCGGGCCTGGCAGAGCAGTACTTC.

This clonotype turned up a few times. This rearrangement joins TRBV6-5 to TRBJ1-5, with a tentative D call TRBD1 (6 bases). V was trimmed by 2 bases and J by 2 bases, leaving 16 bases between them. The CDR3 is made up of 17 amino acids. Per germline, CDR1 MNHEY and CDR2 SVGAGI. The CDR3 DNA reads as TGTGCCAGCAGTTACCCTATGGGGGCTAGGGGCAATCAGCCCCAGCATTTT. Residues: CASSYPMGARGNQPQHF.

The chain links TRBV5-6 to TRBJ2-7; D uncertain. The CDR3 is 13 amino acids. The germline CDR1 and CDR2 sequences are SGHDT and YYEEEE. The V and J ends lost 1 base and 5 bases respectively, with 10 bases between them. The CDR3 bases are TGTGCCAGCAGCTTGTGGCCCTCGGACGAGCAGTACGTC. Its translation: CASSLWPSDEQYV.

Many counts were recorded for this clonotype. The V call is TRBV12-3 or TRBV12-4, the J call TRBJ2-3; possible D gene TRBD2, 6 bases. The CDR3 sequence is 16 residues long. V lost 2 bases, J lost 7 bases, and 19 bases lay in between. CDR3 DNA sequence: TGTGCCAGCAGTTTAAGGAGGACTACCTCCCAGAATACGCAGTATTTT. Its protein is CASSLRRTTSQNTQYF.

This clonotype was observed a few times. The CDR3 DNA reads TGTGCCAGCAGCCTCGCGTTAGCGGGGGTCCACGAGCTGTTTTTT. Translated: CASSLALAGVHELFF. This sequence joins TRBV11-2 and TRBJ2-2, with 9 bases fitting TRBD2. The CDR3 consists of 15 residues. Germline trimming cut 5 bases from V and 11 bases from J; bases unmatched to any gene: 12. Germline lookup yields CDR1 SGHAT and CDR2 FQNNGV. The full variable domain, its missing parts supplied by reference TRBV11-2 and TRBJ2-2, is EAGVAQSPRYKIIEKRQSVAFWCNPISGHATLYWYQQILGQGPKLLIQFQNNGVVDDSQLPKDRFSAERLKGVDSTLKIQPAKLEDSAVYLCASSLALAGVHELFFGEGSRLTVL.

The chain recombines TRBV5-6 with TRBJ2-7; tentative D call: TRBD2 (6 bases). Trimming pared 0 bases from V and 0 bases from J, leaving 13 bases between. The CDR3 is made up of 16 amino acids. Per the germline V gene, CDR1 is SGHDT and CDR2 is YYEEEE. The CDR3 reads CASSLGSGGSSYEQYF. The CDR3 DNA follows: TGTGCCAGCAGCTTGGGTAGCGGAGGGAGCTCCTACGAGCAGTACTTC.

This clonotype was recorded a few times. CDR3 nucleotide sequence: TGTGCCAGCAGCTTAGCGCTTACAGGCGGGAGTCAAGAGACCCAGTACTTC. Translation: CASSLALTGGSQETQYF. V usage is TRBV7-2 and J usage is TRBJ2-5, with 7 positions matching TRBD2. The germline V gene encodes CDR1 SGHTA and CDR2 FQGNSA. There are 17 residues in the CDR3. Trimming at V came to 0 bases and at J to 2 bases, leaving 9 bases not matched to a gene.

Many counts were recorded for this clonotype. The genes are TRBV4-1 and TRBJ1-5; D remains unclear. Trimming cost V 4 bases and J 1 base, with 11 bases left between them. The CDR3 covers 15 residues. Germline V gene sequence: CDR1 MGHRA, CDR2 YSYEKL. CDR3 coding DNA: TGCGCCAGCAGCCTCACGGCAGCCAGCAATCAGCCCCAGCATTTT. It codes for CASSLTAASNQPQHF.

The chain uses TRBV6-1 and TRBJ2-1; the D is unclear. From germline, CDR1 is MNHNS and CDR2 SASEGT. V dropped 6 bases and J dropped 0 bases, with 12 bases sitting between them. This CDR3 is built from 15 residues. This CDR3 is CASRETRTSYNEQFF. Here the CDR3 DNA reads TGTGCCAGCAGAGAAACGCGGACCTCCTACAATGAGCAGTTCTTC.

This clonotype was observed a handful of times. The V call is TRBV6-5, the J call TRBJ1-2, with D perhaps matching TRBD1 (6 bases). V was trimmed by 6 bases and J by 8 bases, leaving 25 bases between them. Germline V gene sequence: CDR1 MNHEY, CDR2 SVGAGI. This CDR3 is 16 amino acids long. The CDR3 nucleotides read TGTGCCAGCAGCTTAAGACAGGCAAAGGATCTTCAAGGCTACACCTTC. This codes for CASSLRQAKDLQGYTF.

This clonotype was observed a few times. This chain links TRBV2 with TRBJ1-2; D gene ambiguous. The CDR3 contains 12 residues. Germline V gives CDR1 SNHLY, CDR2 FYNNEI. The V and J ends lost 7 bases and 8 bases respectively, with 14 bases between them. The CDR3 protein is CASKIYSLGYTF. The CDR3 nucleotides are TGTGCCAGCAAGATCTACAGTCTAGGCTACACCTTC. Full variable domain (missing parts from reference TRBV2 and TRBJ1-2): EPEVTQTPSHQVTQMGQEVILRCVPISNHLYFYWYRQILGQKVEFLVSFYNNEISEKSEIFDDQFSVERPDGSNFTLKIRSTKLEDSAMYFCASKIYSLGYTFGSGTRLTVV.

This clonotype has a handful of counts. This chain joins TRBV4-1 and TRBJ2-3, with D hard to call. This CDR3 spans 13 amino acids. The V gene lost 0 bases and the J gene lost 5 bases, with 6 bases spanning the gap. In germline, CDR1 is MGHRA, CDR2 YSYEKL. Written as DNA, the CDR3 is TGCGCCAGCAGCCAAGAACGCGAAGATACGCAGTATTTT. It specifies CASSQEREDTQYF.

This clonotype was detected many times. This rearrangement joins TRBV24-1 to TRBJ1-5, with D hard to call. The CDR3 has 16 amino acids. V lost 4 bases to trimming and J lost 6 bases, with 18 bases between them. Germline V lookup: CDR1 KGHDR, CDR2 SFDVKD. The CDR3 region is CATSDHYAGEGQPQHF. CDR3 DNA: TGTGCCACCAGTGACCACTACGCAGGCGAAGGTCAGCCCCAGCATTTT.

Details on this clonotype: A much larger clone lies one base from this, so it may be a read error. The chain carries TRBV9 and TRBJ2-1, with a possible D match to TRBD2 (6 bases). Germline CDR1 SGDLS, CDR2 YYNGEE. V lost 3 bases and J 2 bases, leaving 18 bases between the germline ends. This CDR3 has 17 residues. The CDR3 DNA reads as TGTGCCAGCAGCGGGGGAATTCTAGCGAGTACCTACAATGAGCAGTTCTTC. It encodes CASSGGILASTYNEQFF.

This clonotype was seen at least ten times. The chain has TRBV9 and TRBJ2-3, with TRBD2 as a possible D gene (5 bases). Trimming pared 4 bases from V and 3 bases from J, leaving 9 bases between. The CDR3 has 13 residues. Germline lookup yields CDR1 SGDLS and CDR2 YYNGEE. CDR3 DNA: TGTGCCAGCAGCACCGACTATACAGATACGCAGTATTTT. Its translation: CASSTDYTDTQYF. The full variable domain, its missing parts supplied by reference TRBV9 and TRBJ2-3, is DSGVTQTPKHLITATGQRVTLRCSPRSGDLSVYWYQQSLDQGLQFLIQYYNGEERAKGNILERFSAQQFPDLHSELNLSSLELGDSALYFCASSTDYTDTQYFGPGTRLTVL.